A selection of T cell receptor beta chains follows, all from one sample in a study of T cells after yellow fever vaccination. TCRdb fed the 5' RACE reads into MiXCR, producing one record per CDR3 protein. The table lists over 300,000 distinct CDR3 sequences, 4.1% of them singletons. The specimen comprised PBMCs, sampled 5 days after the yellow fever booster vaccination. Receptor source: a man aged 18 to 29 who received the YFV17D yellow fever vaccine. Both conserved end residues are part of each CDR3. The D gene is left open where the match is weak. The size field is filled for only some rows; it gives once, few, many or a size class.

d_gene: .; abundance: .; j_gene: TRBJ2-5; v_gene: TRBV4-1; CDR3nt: TGCGCCAGCAGCCAAGTCGGAGACCCCCGGCGCCAAGAGACCCAGTACTTC; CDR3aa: CASSQVGDPRRQETQYF
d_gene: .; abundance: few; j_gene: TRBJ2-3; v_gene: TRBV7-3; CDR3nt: TGTGCCAGCAGCTTATCAGCGACGCTTAGGACAGATACGCAGTATTTT; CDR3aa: CASSLSATLRTDTQYF
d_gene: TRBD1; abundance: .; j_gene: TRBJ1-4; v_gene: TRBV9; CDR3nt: TGTGCCAGCAGCCCCCATTCGGGGGTGGGACAGGGTAATGAAAAACTGTTTTTT; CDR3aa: CASSPHSGVGQGNEKLFF
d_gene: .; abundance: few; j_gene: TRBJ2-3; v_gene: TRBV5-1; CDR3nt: TGCGCCAGCAGACTCGGGACGGGGGCCGGGGATACGCAGTATTTT; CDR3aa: CASRLGTGAGDTQYF
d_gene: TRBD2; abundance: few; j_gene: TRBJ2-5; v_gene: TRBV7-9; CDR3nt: TGTGCCAGCAGCTCCGGGACTAGCGAATCAACGCAAGAGACCCAGTACTTC; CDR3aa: CASSSGTSESTQETQYF
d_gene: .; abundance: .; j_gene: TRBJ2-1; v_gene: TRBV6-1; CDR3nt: TGTGCCAGCAGTGAATCAGGGCCGGGGGAAATATACAATGAGCAGTTCTTC; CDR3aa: CASSESGPGEIYNEQFF
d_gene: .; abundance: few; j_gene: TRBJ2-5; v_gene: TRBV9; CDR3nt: TGTGCCAGCAACTCTGGCGCCTACCAAGAGACCCAGTACTTC; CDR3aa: CASNSGAYQETQYF
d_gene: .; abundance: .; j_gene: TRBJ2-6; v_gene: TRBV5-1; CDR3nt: TGCGCCAGCAGCTTCATAGACAACGTCCTGACTTTC; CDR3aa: CASSFIDNVLTF
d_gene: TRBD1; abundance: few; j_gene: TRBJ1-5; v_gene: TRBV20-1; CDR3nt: TGCAGTGCTGGTCAGGGGGGTAGCAATCAGCCCCAGCATTTT; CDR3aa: CSAGQGGSNQPQHF
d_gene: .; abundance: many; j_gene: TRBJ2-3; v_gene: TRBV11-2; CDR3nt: TGTGCCAGCAGTTCATGGGAGAGCACAGATACGCAGTATTTT; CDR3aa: CASSSWESTDTQYF
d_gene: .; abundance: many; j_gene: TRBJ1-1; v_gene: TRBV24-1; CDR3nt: TGTGCCACCAGTGACCCAGCCAGGGGTGAAGCTTTCTTT; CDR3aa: CATSDPARGEAFF
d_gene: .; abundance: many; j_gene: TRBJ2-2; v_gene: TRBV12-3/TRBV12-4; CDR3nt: TGTGCCAGCAGTCCCGGGAGTGGGGAGCTGTTTTTT; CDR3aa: CASSPGSGELFF
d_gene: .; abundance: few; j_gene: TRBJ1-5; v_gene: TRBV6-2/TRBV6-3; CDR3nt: TGTGCCAGCAGTGCCACACTTCAAGGGCCCCAGCATTTT; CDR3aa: CASSATLQGPQHF
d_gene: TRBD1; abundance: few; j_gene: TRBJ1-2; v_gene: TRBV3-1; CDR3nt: TGTGCCAGCACCATTGGACAGGGGGCCTGGGGAGGTGACTATGGCTACACCTTC; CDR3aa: CASTIGQGAWGGDYGYTF
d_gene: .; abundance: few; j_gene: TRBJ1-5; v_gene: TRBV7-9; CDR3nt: TGTGCCAGCAGCCCGGGCCTCCGCGATCAGCCCCAGCATTTT; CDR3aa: CASSPGLRDQPQHF
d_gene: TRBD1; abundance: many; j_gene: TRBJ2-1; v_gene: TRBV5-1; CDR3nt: TGCGCCAGCAGCTTGGGATTGGGACAGGGGGCGAAAAATGAGCAGTTCTTC; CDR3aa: CASSLGLGQGAKNEQFF
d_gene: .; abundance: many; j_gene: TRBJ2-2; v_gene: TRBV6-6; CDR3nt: TGTGCCAGCCCGGGGCAGAACACCGGGGAGCTGTTTTTT; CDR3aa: CASPGQNTGELFF
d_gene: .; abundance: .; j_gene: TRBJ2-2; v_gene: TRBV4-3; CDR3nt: TGCGCCAGCAAAGGCGGAGATCCGAACACCGGGGAGCTGTTTTTT; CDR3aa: CASKGGDPNTGELFF
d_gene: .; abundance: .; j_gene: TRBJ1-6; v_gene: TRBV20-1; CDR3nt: TGCAGTGCTAGGGGGGGGAACGGCAATTCACCCCTCCACTTT; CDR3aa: CSARGGNGNSPLHF
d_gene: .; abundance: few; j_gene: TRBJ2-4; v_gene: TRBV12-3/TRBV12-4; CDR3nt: TGTGCCAGCAGTTTATCAGGGGCGGACATTCAGTACTTC; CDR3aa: CASSLSGADIQYF
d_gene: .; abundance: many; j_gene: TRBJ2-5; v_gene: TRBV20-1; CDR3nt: TGCAGTGCTAGAACAGGGCAAGAGACCCAGTACTTC; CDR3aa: CSARTGQETQYF
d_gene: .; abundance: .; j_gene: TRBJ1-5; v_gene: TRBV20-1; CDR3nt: TGCAGTGCTAGCTTGGGGACGGGACTGGGCAATCAGCCCAAGCATTTT; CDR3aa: CSASLGTGLGNQPKHF
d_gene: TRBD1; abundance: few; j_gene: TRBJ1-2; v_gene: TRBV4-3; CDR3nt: TGCGCCAGCAGCCAAGATAGGGGGCGGGAAGGGGACTATGGCTACACCTTC; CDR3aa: CASSQDRGREGDYGYTF
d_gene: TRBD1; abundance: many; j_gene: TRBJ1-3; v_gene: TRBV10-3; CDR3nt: TGTGCCATCAGTGAAACCGGGACAGGAGAGAACACCATATATTTT; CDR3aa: CAISETGTGENTIYF